These 2 T cell receptor beta chains share one sample of origin, sequenced in a study of T cell responses to AZD1222 COVID-19 vaccine. Profiling relied on immunoSEQ multiplex PCR, and the TCRdb table lists in-frame clones only, not all of them. The table includes roughly 140,000 clones, approximately 90% detected once. Sequenced here: peripheral blood, sampled on day 0 of AZD1222 vaccination. All receptors come from an adult in good health.

V is TRBV5-4 and J is TRBJ2-6; TRBD2 might be the D (5 bases). The CDR3 consists of 16 residues. Germline values: CDR1 SGHNT, CDR2 YYREEE (reference sequence). V lost 1 base, J lost 0 bases, and 8 bases lay in between. CDR3: CASSLPGSSGANVLTF. In DNA form, the CDR3 reads TGTGCCAGCAGCTTGCCGGGGAGCTCTGGGGCCAACGTCCTGACTTTC. Filled out from reference TRBV5-4 and TRBJ2-6, the complete variable domain reads ETGVTQSPTHLIKTRGQQVTLRCSSQSGHNTVSWYQQALGQGPQFIFQYYREEENGRGNFPPRFSGLQFPNYSSELNVNALELDDSALYLCASSLPGSSGANVLTFGAGSRLTVL.

The J gene is TRBJ1-1, the V gene TRBV7-2; D gene unclear. Germline V gene sequence: CDR1 SGHTA, CDR2 FQGNSA. V shed 5 bases and J shed 6 bases, with 13 bases lying between them. The CDR3 contains 13 residues. This CDR3 reads CASSNTLYPEAFF. CDR3 sequence (DNA): TGTGCCAGCAGCAACACACTCTACCCTGAAGCTTTCTTT.